One sample yielded the 4 T cell receptor beta chains listed below, sequenced in a study of response to subunit inactivated influenza vaccine. TCRdb re-derived calls from the RT-PCR reads in MiXCR, one entry per CDR3 protein. This sample has a few hundred thousand distinct CDR3 sequences; about a fifth occur once, and the top ten carry roughly 10%. Sequencing was performed on PBMCs from blood, taken 21 months after vaccination. Receptors were obtained from a man aged 50-75 years who received an inactivated influenza vaccine.

This clonotype was recorded a few times. This chain uses TRBV5-5 with TRBJ1-4, with 10 bases lining up with TRBD1. CDR3 length: 15 residues. V was pared by 0 bases and J by 9 bases, with 5 bases of the junction left unmatched. Germline CDR1 and CDR2: SGHKS and YYEKEE (reference sequence). The CDR3 sequence: CASSLVGDRGKKLFF. In DNA form, the CDR3 reads TGTGCCAGCAGCTTGGTGGGGGACAGGGGTAAAAAACTGTTTTTT.

The chain is built from TRBV20-1 and TRBJ2-7; 8 positions agree with TRBD1. Germline loops: CDR1 DFQATT, CDR2 SNEGSKA (reference sequence). The junction had 13 bases not matched to a gene; V was cut back by 6 bases and J by 3 bases. This CDR3 is 15 amino acids long. The chain's CDR3 is CSASPGGARNYEQYF. The DNA for the CDR3 is TGCAGTGCCTCCCCAGGGGGCGCGAGGAACTACGAGCAGTACTTC.

This clonotype was counted a few times. The junction shows a germline mismatch at one end, possibly a read error. The rearrangement links TRBV6-5 to TRBJ1-4, with TRBD1 matching 8 bases. The CDR3 is 12 residues long. Germline V CDR1 and CDR2: MNHEY, SVGAGI. The CDR3 sequence: CEGQATNEKLFF. The CDR3 nucleotides read TGCGAGGGACAGGCAACTAATGAAAAACTGTTTTTT.

The rearrangement joins TRBV20-1 to TRBJ2-3, with D possibly matching TRBD2 (5 bases). Germline V gives CDR1 DFQATT, CDR2 SNEGSKA (reference sequence). The CDR3 has 14 amino acids. V lost 4 bases to trimming and J lost 1 base, with 12 bases between them. Written as DNA, the CDR3 is TGCAGTGCTACCCCGTTAGCGCGCACAGATACGCAGTATTTT. Protein sequence: CSATPLARTDTQYF.